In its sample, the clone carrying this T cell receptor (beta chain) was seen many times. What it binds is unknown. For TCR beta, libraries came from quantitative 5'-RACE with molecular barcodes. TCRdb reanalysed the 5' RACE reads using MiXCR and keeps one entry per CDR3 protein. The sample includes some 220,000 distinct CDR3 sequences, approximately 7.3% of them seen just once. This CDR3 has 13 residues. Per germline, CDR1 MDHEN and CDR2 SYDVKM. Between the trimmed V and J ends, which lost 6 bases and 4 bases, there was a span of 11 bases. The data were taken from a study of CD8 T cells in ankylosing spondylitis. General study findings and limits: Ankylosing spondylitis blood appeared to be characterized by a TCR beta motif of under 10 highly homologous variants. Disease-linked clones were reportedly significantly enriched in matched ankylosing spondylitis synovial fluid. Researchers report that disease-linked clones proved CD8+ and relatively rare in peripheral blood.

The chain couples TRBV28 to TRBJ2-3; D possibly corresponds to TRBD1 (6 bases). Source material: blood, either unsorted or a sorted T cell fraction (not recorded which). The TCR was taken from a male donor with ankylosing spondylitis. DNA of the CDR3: TGTGCCAGCAGGGACAGTAGTGCAGATACGCAGTATTTT. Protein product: CASRDSSADTQYF.